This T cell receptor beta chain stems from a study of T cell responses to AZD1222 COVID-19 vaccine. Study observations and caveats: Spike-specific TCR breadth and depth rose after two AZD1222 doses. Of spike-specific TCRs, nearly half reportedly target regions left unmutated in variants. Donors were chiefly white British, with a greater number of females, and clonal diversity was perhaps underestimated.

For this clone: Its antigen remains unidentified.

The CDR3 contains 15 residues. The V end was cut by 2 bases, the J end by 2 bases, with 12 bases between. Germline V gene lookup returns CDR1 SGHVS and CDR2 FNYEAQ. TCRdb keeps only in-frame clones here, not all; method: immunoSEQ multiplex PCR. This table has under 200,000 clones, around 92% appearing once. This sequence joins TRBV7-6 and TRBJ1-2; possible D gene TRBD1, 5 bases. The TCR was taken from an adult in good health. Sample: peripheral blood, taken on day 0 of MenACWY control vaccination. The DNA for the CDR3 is TGTGCCAGCAGCTTACGTGACAGCCCAAACTATGGCTACACCTTC. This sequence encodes CASSLRDSPNYGYTF.